This record looks at one T cell receptor (beta chain) sequence and its context. Its antigen is not identified. This sample was taken from a study of OX40 agonist ivuxolimab in advanced cancers. Study context: Patients enrolled in dose escalation were diagnosed with hepatocellular carcinoma, melanoma, renal cell or head and neck cancer. Study results and limitations: Also present in some nonresponders was a low level of normalized T-cell clonal expansion. At doses 0.1 to 3.0 mg/kg, CD4+ and CD8+ clones expanded.

Germline loops: CDR1 SGHTS, CDR2 YDEGEE. The CDR3 consists of 14 residues. V lost 4 bases to trimming and J lost 1 base, with 11 bases between them. Produced via immunoSEQ multiplex PCR; TCRdb's table is partial and in-frame only. The sample contains approximately 66,000 clones, about 91% of which appear only once. The chain employs TRBV5-8 and TRBJ1-1, with D tentatively TRBD1 (5 bases). This specimen consisted of CD4+ or CD8+ T cells sorted from blood, obtained in a trial of the OX40 agonist ivuxolimab. This receptor was identified in an adult with an advanced solid tumor such as melanoma, head and neck, liver or kidney cancer. The CDR3 DNA follows: TGTGCCAGCAGCCTCAGACAGCGGAACACTGAAGCTTTCTTT. It is translated as CASSLRQRNTEAFF.